These 25 T cell receptor beta chains came from one sample sequenced in a study of blood T cell repertoires in COVID-19. Data came from immunoSEQ multiplex PCR; TCRdb stores just in-frame clones and leaves some out. The sample holds over 100,000 clones, about 85% seen once. Sequencing was done on a sample of peripheral blood. Source of these receptors: a man aged 35-49 years with acute or convalescent COVID-19.

V gene TRBV28 combines with J gene TRBJ1-2; D gene unclear. Deletions cut 2 bases from V and 4 bases from J, with 11 bases between. Per the germline V gene, CDR1 is MDHEN and CDR2 is SYDVKM. This CDR3 contains 14 residues. This CDR3 is CASSLVQYGYGYTF. In DNA form, the CDR3 reads TGTGCCAGCAGTTTAGTACAGTACGGCTATGGCTACACCTTC.

This sequence joins TRBV15 and TRBJ2-7; 8 bases match TRBD1. This CDR3 comprises 15 residues. Per germline, CDR1 LNHNV and CDR2 YYDKDF (reference sequence). With V trimmed by 0 bases and J by 3 bases, 4 bases remained unmatched. CDR3 loop: CATSREWGQDYEQYF. Here the CDR3 DNA reads TGTGCCACCAGCAGAGAATGGGGACAGGACTACGAGCAGTACTTC.

The chain joins TRBV7-2 to TRBJ2-2, with D hard to call. Looked up from germline, CDR1 is SGHTA and CDR2 is FQGNSA. V was cut by 2 bases and J by 6 bases, with 7 bases left in between. This CDR3 has 13 residues. The CDR3 spells CASSLYLSGELFF. CDR3 sequence (DNA): TGTGCCAGCAGCTTATATCTATCCGGGGAGCTGTTTTTT.

The chain recombines TRBV6-5 with TRBJ2-5, with 10 bases fitting TRBD1. CDR1 is MNHEY, CDR2 SVGAGI, per germline. This CDR3 has 14 amino acids. J lost 7 bases, V lost 4 bases, and 6 bases had no gene match. CDR3 in DNA: TGTGCCAGCAGTTCGGGACAGGGGAGATGGACCCAGTACTTC. Protein: CASSSGQGRWTQYF.

The chain carries TRBV6-6 and TRBJ1-1; TRBD1 matches 9 bases. J lost 7 bases, V lost 7 bases, and 13 bases had no gene match. This CDR3 has 15 amino acids. The germline V gene encodes CDR1 MNHNY and CDR2 SVGAGI (reference sequence). The CDR3 DNA reads TGTGCCAGCAACTCAGGACAGGGGAGTATAAGTGAAGCTTTCTTT. Protein: CASNSGQGSISEAFF.

This chain connects TRBV10-1 to TRBJ2-1, with a possible D match to TRBD2 (6 bases). The CDR3 totals 15 residues. The germline CDR1 and CDR2 sequences are WNHNN and SYGVQD (reference sequence). V lost 5 bases and J 1 base, leaving 12 bases between the germline ends. The CDR3 region is CASSPRRGSYNEQFF. The CDR3 nucleotides read TGCGCCAGCAGTCCGAGGAGGGGTTCCTACAATGAGCAGTTCTTC.

V usage is TRBV5-1 and J usage is TRBJ2-5; 8 positions agree with TRBD1. Germline values: CDR1 SGHRS, CDR2 YFSETQ. This CDR3 has 14 residues. V shed 3 bases and J 5 bases; nucleotides not matched to a gene: 6. As DNA, the CDR3 is TGCGCCAGCAGCTCCCGGACAGGGAAGGAGACCCAGTACTTC. Protein product: CASSSRTGKETQYF.

The V call is TRBV18, the J call TRBJ2-1, with D perhaps TRBD1 (5 bases). The germline V and J ends were trimmed by 6 bases and 8 bases, with 20 bases remaining between them. Germline CDR1 reads KGHSH; CDR2 reads LQKENI. The CDR3 length is 15 residues. This chain's CDR3 is CASSRGMGPNDEQFF. DNA of the CDR3: TGTGCCAGCTCCCGAGGCATGGGGCCGAATGATGAGCAGTTCTTC. The full variable domain, in which reference TRBV18 and TRBJ2-1 provide the parts outside the CDR3, is NAGVMQNPRHLVRRRGQEARLRCSPMKGHSHVYWYRQLPEEGLKFMVYLQKENIIDESGMPKERFSAEFPKEGPSILRIQQVVRGDSAAYFCASSRGMGPNDEQFFGPGTRLTVL.

The chain has TRBV12-3 or TRBV12-4 and TRBJ1-2; perhaps TRBD1 as D (6 bases). The CDR3 is 12 residues long. V shed 3 bases and J shed 8 bases, with 10 bases lying between them. CDR3 sequence: CASSFGTYGYTF. DNA of the CDR3: TGTGCCAGCAGTTTTGGGACATACGGCTACACCTTC.

The genes are TRBV28 and TRBJ2-5; the D gene is possibly TRBD2 (6 bases). Germline V gene data show CDR1 as MDHEN and CDR2 as SYDVKM. V lost 5 bases and J 1 base, leaving 20 bases between the germline ends. The CDR3 covers 17 residues. CDR3 loop: CASSRRARRLTQETQYF. The CDR3 nucleotides read TGTGCCAGCAGTAGGAGGGCCCGTAGACTGACCCAAGAGACCCAGTACTTC.

The CDR3 sequence: CASSVRLAGEDEQFF. The CDR3 nucleotides read TGCGCCAGCAGCGTGAGACTAGCGGGAGAGGATGAGCAGTTCTTC. The chain recombines TRBV5-1 with TRBJ2-1, with 12 bases fitting TRBD2. Germline V gives CDR1 SGHRS, CDR2 YFSETQ. V trimming: 4 bases; J trimming: 8 bases; junction bases outside the gene matches: 7. The CDR3 sequence is 15 residues long.

V usage is TRBV6-2 or TRBV6-3 and J usage is TRBJ2-2, with D possibly being TRBD2 (6 bases). CDR1 and CDR2 (germline): MNHEY, SVGEGT. Trimming left V 4 bases short and J 6 bases short, with 12 bases between. The CDR3 runs 14 residues. The chain's CDR3 is CASSSVWGAGELFF. The CDR3 coding sequence is TGTGCCAGCAGTTCAGTTTGGGGGGCCGGGGAGCTGTTTTTT.

CDR3 amino acids: CASSKATILPPYNEQFF. The CDR3 nucleotides are TGTGCCAGCAGCAAAGCAACAATACTACCACCCTACAATGAGCAGTTCTTC. The V and J genes are TRBV21-1 and TRBJ2-1; the D call in the table, TRBD2, was not verified against the DNA. TRBV21-1 is classified as a pseudogene. The CDR3 consists of 17 residues.

The gene calls are TRBV5-1 and TRBJ1-2; 10 nucleotides line up with TRBD1. Germline-derived CDR1 and CDR2 are SGHRS and YFSETQ. The V gene end was trimmed by 3 bases and the J gene end by 5 bases; junction bases not matched to a gene: 7. The CDR3 loop spans 15 amino acids. The CDR3 bases are TGCGCCAGCAGCTACGGGACAGGGGCATCGTATGGCTACACCTTC. Its protein is CASSYGTGASYGYTF.

V is TRBV3-1 (or the pseudogene TRBV3-2) and J is TRBJ1-1, with TRBD1 matching over 7 bases. Germline trimming cut 2 bases from V and 0 bases from J; bases unmatched to any gene: 9. Germline-derived CDR1 and CDR2 are LGHDT and YNNKEL (reference sequence). CDR3 length: 17 residues. CDR3 DNA sequence: TGTGCCAGCAGCCAACCAAACTACAGGGGCCTGAACACTGAAGCTTTCTTT. It is translated as CASSQPNYRGLNTEAFF.

The table lists this clone with a few counts. The chain employs TRBV7-9 and TRBJ1-5; 9 nucleotides align to TRBD1. The germline V gene encodes CDR1 SEHNR and CDR2 FQNEAQ (reference sequence). V was clipped by 5 bases and J by 11 bases; unmatched bases: 10. The length of the CDR3 is 14 residues. CDR3 DNA sequence: TGTGCCAGCAGCCAACAGGGGGCTCAAACGGCCCAGCATTTT. It encodes CASSQQGAQTAQHF.

The chain employs TRBV10-2 and TRBJ2-7; the D gene is possibly TRBD1 (5 bases). Trimming cost V 3 bases and J 7 bases, with 13 bases left between them. This CDR3 contains 13 residues. Germline CDR1 is WSHSY and CDR2 is SAAADI. CDR3 DNA: TGCGCCAGCAGTGAACAGGCGGCGTATGAGCAGTACTTC. This gives the protein CASSEQAAYEQYF.

This clone occurred once. V is TRBV3-1 (or the pseudogene TRBV3-2) and J is TRBJ2-7; TRBD2 matches at 8 bases. The germline V gene encodes CDR1 LGHDT and CDR2 YNNKEL (reference sequence). The CDR3 covers 15 residues. V dropped 0 bases and J dropped 4; count of bases not matched to a gene: 5. CDR3 in amino acids: CASSQDGTSRYEQYF. In DNA, the CDR3 is TGTGCCAGCAGCCAAGATGGGACTAGTAGGTACGAGCAGTACTTC.

The CDR3 is CASSQGPGTSGLATGELFF. Here the CDR3 DNA reads TGTGCCAGCAGCCAAGGTCCCGGGACTAGCGGGCTGGCCACCGGGGAGCTGTTTTTT. The chain employs TRBV4-2 and TRBJ2-2; 12 bases agree with TRBD2. J gave up 4 bases and V 1 base, and 10 bases lay outside the gene matches. The CDR3 is 19 residues long. The germline V gene encodes CDR1 LGHNA and CDR2 YNFKEQ.

For the CDR3, the DNA is TGCAGTGCTAGTTGGCAGGTTGATGAAAAACTGTTTTTT. Protein: CSASWQVDEKLFF. J is TRBJ1-4 and V is TRBV20-1; D remains ambiguous. V was pared by 3 bases and J by 6 bases, with 11 bases between. The CDR3 length is 13 residues. Per germline, CDR1 DFQATT and CDR2 SNEGSKA (reference sequence).

The chain is built from TRBV11-2 and TRBJ2-7; TRBD2 aligns across 11 bases. The germline CDR1 and CDR2 sequences are SGHAT and FQNNGV. This CDR3 is 14 amino acids long. V dropped 2 bases and J dropped 6; count of bases not matched to a gene: 3. The DNA of the CDR3 is TGTGCCAGCAGCTTACTACTAGCGGGAGTCGAGCAGTACTTC. Translation gives CASSLLLAGVEQYF.

The chain has TRBV7-8 and TRBJ1-2, with TRBD1 matching over 7 bases. The V segment lost 5 bases and the J segment 4 bases; nucleotides outside the gene matches: 7. The CDR3 has 14 amino acids. Germline assignment: CDR1 SGHVS and CDR2 FQNEAQ. This CDR3 is CASSVYRGGYGYTF. The DNA for the CDR3 is TGTGCCAGCAGCGTTTACAGGGGAGGCTATGGCTACACCTTC.

The chain recombines TRBV6-2 or TRBV6-3 with TRBJ1-2; D call uncertain. The V gene lost 6 bases and the J gene lost 4 bases, with 9 bases spanning the gap. The CDR3 is made up of 12 amino acids. Germline V gene lookup returns CDR1 MNHEY and CDR2 SVGEGT. CDR3: CASSPAIYGYTF. CDR3 sequence (DNA): TGTGCCAGCAGCCCCGCGATCTATGGCTACACCTTC.

In this sample, this clone turned up a few times. The chain carries TRBV6-5 and TRBJ1-6, with 7 bases aligning to TRBD1. The CDR3 loop spans 15 amino acids. The V gene end was trimmed by 5 bases and the J gene end by 10 bases; junction bases not matched to a gene: 11. Germline CDR1 and CDR2: MNHEY and SVGAGI. The CDR3 sequence: CASSSRRGGESPLHF. CDR3 nucleotide sequence: TGTGCCAGCAGTAGTCGCAGAGGGGGCGAGTCACCCCTCCACTTT.

This chain uses TRBV19 with TRBJ2-2; 7 bases are a match to TRBD2. Germline assignment: CDR1 LNHDA and CDR2 SQIVND (reference sequence). This CDR3 has 15 amino acids. Trimming took 4 bases from V and 6 from J; bases not matched to a gene: 8. The CDR3 spells CASSNGGSWSGELFF. The CDR3 DNA reads as TGTGCCAGTAGTAACGGCGGGAGTTGGTCCGGGGAGCTGTTTTTT. The full variable domain, rest sourced from reference TRBV19 and TRBJ2-2, is DGGITQSPKYLFRKEGQNVTLSCEQNLNHDAMYWYRQDPGQGLRLIYYSQIVNDFQKGDIAEGYSVSREKKESFPLTVTSAQKNPTAFYLCASSNGGSWSGELFFGEGSRLTVL.